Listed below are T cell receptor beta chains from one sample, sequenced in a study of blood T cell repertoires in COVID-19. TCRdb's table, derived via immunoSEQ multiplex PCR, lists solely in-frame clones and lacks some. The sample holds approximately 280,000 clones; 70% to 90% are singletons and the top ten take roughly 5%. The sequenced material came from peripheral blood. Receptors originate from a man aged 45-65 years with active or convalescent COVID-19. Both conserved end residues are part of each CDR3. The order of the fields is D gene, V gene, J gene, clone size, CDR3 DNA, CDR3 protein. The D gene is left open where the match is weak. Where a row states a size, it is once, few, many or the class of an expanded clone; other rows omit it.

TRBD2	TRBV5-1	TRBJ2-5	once	TGCGCCAGCAAGTCAGCGGGAGTCTCCCAAGAGACCCAGTACTTC	CASKSAGVSQETQYF
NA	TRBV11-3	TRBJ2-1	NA	TGTGCCAGCAGCTTAGGCAGCTCCTACAATGAGCAGTTCTTC	CASSLGSSYNEQFF
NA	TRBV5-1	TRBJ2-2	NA	TGCGCCAGCAGCTTGGGGACATCCGGGGAGCTGTTTTTT	CASSLGTSGELFF
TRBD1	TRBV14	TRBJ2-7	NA	TGTGCCAGCAGCCCCCCGGGACAGTATCAGCAGTACTTC	CASSPPGQYQQYF
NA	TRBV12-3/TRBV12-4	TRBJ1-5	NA	TGTGCCAGCAGTCAGACTTATCAGCCCCAGCATTTT	CASSQTYQPQHF
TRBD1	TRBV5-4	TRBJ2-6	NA	TGTGCCAGCAGTGCAGGGGGCGCGGGGAGAGTCTCTGGGGCCAACGTCCTGACTTTC	CASSAGGAGRVSGANVLTF
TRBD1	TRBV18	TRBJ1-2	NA	TGTGCCAGCTCACCCGGACAGGGGACAAACTATGGCTACACCTTC	CASSPGQGTNYGYTF
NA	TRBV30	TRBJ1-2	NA	TGTGCCTGGAGGGAAACCGGGGTCCTCTATGGCTACACCTTC	CAWRETGVLYGYTF
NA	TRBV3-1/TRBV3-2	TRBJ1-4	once	TGTGCCAGCAGCCAGGACGACGGGATCAGGACGGAACTGTTTTTT	CASSQDDGIRTELFF
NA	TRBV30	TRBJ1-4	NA	TGTGCCTGGAGTCGAGTAGCGGAAAAACTGTTTTTT	CAWSRVAEKLFF
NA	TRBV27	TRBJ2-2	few	TGTGCCAGCAGTTTTAAGGGCGGGACCGGGGAGCTGTTTTTT	CASSFKGGTGELFF
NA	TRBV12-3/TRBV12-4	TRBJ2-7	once	TGTGCCAGCAGGGGGGGACCCCTTGACGAGCAGTACTTC	CASRGGPLDEQYF
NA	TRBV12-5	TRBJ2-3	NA	TGTGCTAGTGGTCAACAGGGTGGGACAGATACGCAGTATTTT	CASGQQGGTDTQYF
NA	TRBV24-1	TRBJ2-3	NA	TGTGCCACCCTGGGGCCACTAACAGATACGCAGTATTTT	CATLGPLTDTQYF
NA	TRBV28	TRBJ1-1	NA	TGTGCCAGCAGTTTAGCAGGGGCGATTGCTTTCTTT	CASSLAGAIAFF
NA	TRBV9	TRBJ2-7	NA	TGTGCCAGCACCCGGGACTTTTTCTCCTACGAGCAGTACTTC	CASTRDFFSYEQYF
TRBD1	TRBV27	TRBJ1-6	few	TGTGCCAGCAGTGGGACAGAAAATTCACCCCTCCACTTT	CASSGTENSPLHF
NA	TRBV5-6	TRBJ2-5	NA	TGTGCCAGCAGCCCGATTTGGGCGGAGACCCAGTACTTC	CASSPIWAETQYF
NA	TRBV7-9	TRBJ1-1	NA	TGTGCCAGCAGCTCGTCAGGTGGTGGGGCTTTCTTT	CASSSSGGGAFF
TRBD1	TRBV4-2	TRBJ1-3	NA	TGTGCCAGCAGCCAAGACGGGACAGGGGGAAACACCATATATTTT	CASSQDGTGGNTIYF
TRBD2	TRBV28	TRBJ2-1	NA	TGTGCCAGCATGACTAGCGGTTCCTACAATGAGCAGTTCTTC	CASMTSGSYNEQFF
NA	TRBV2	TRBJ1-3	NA	TGTGCCAGCAGGCGGGGGCAATCTGGAAACACCATATATTTT	CASRRGQSGNTIYF
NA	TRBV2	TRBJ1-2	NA	TGTGCCACCTCATCAGGGTACTATGGCTACACCTTC	CATSSGYYGYTF
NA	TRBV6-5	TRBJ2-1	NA	TGTGCCAGCAGTAGGACGACAGGCTCCTACAATGAGCAGTTCTTC	CASSRTTGSYNEQFF
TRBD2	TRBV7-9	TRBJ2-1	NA	TGTGCCAGCAGCCCCCTCGGGACTAGCGGTTTATACAATGAGCAGTTCTTC	CASSPLGTSGLYNEQFF
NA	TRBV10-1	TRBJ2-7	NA	TGCGCCAGCAGTGAGGGCTGGGAGCAGTACTTC	CASSEGWEQYF
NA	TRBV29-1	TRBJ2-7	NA	TGCAGCGTTGAAGATAGGGCGACTAGAGGCGAGCAGTACTTC	CSVEDRATRGEQYF
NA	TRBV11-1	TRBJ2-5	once	TGTGCCAGCAGCTTTAGAGGGGGCGCGGGGCAAGAGACCCAGTACTTC	CASSFRGGAGQETQYF
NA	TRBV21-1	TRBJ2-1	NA	TGTGCCAGCAGCAAACCGGCAGTGAAGACAGGGTCCGACTACAATGAGCAGTTCTTC	CASSKPAVKTGSDYNEQFF
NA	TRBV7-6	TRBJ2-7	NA	TGTGCCAGCAGCTTAGGGAGAGGGCCTCTCTACGAGCAGTACTTC	CASSLGRGPLYEQYF
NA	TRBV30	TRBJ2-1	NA	TGTGCCTGGAGCGCTAGGTACAATGAGCAGTTCTTC	CAWSARYNEQFF
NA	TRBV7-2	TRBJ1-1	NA	TGTGCCAGCACCCCCAACGGGCAGGGCAACACTGAAGCTTTCTTT	CASTPNGQGNTEAFF
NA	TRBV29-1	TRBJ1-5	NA	TGCAGCGTCGCAGACAGGCAGGATCAGCCCCAGCATTTT	CSVADRQDQPQHF
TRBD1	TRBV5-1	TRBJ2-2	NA	TGCGCCAGCAGCTTGGGGGACAGGGCATCTCTACTGTTTTTT	CASSLGDRASLLFF
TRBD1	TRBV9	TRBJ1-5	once	TGTGCCAGCAGCGCGGACAGGGGTAATCAGCCCCAGCATTTT	CASSADRGNQPQHF
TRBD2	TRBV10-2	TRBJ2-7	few	TGCGCCAGCAGTGATTGGGTAGCGGGAGACAAATTTTACTACGAGCAGTACTTC	CASSDWVAGDKFYYEQYF
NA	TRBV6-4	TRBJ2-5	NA	TGTGCCAGCAGTGAAGTATATGGAACGGGGCAAGAGACCCAGTACTTC	CASSEVYGTGQETQYF
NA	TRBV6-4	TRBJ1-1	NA	TGTGCCAGCAGAAGCAGGGCCAGGAACACTGAAGCTTTCTTT	CASRSRARNTEAFF
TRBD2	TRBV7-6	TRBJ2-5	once	TGTGCCAGCAGCTTAGCGGTGGGACTAGCGGTGGAGACCCAGTACTTC	CASSLAVGLAVETQYF
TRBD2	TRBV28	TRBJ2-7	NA	TGTGCCAGCATCGGTCTAGCGGGAGTGACGGGCTACTACGAGCAGTACTTC	CASIGLAGVTGYYEQYF
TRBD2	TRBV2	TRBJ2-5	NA	TGTGCCAGCACGGGACTAGCCGGAGGGGAGACCCAGTACTTC	CASTGLAGGETQYF